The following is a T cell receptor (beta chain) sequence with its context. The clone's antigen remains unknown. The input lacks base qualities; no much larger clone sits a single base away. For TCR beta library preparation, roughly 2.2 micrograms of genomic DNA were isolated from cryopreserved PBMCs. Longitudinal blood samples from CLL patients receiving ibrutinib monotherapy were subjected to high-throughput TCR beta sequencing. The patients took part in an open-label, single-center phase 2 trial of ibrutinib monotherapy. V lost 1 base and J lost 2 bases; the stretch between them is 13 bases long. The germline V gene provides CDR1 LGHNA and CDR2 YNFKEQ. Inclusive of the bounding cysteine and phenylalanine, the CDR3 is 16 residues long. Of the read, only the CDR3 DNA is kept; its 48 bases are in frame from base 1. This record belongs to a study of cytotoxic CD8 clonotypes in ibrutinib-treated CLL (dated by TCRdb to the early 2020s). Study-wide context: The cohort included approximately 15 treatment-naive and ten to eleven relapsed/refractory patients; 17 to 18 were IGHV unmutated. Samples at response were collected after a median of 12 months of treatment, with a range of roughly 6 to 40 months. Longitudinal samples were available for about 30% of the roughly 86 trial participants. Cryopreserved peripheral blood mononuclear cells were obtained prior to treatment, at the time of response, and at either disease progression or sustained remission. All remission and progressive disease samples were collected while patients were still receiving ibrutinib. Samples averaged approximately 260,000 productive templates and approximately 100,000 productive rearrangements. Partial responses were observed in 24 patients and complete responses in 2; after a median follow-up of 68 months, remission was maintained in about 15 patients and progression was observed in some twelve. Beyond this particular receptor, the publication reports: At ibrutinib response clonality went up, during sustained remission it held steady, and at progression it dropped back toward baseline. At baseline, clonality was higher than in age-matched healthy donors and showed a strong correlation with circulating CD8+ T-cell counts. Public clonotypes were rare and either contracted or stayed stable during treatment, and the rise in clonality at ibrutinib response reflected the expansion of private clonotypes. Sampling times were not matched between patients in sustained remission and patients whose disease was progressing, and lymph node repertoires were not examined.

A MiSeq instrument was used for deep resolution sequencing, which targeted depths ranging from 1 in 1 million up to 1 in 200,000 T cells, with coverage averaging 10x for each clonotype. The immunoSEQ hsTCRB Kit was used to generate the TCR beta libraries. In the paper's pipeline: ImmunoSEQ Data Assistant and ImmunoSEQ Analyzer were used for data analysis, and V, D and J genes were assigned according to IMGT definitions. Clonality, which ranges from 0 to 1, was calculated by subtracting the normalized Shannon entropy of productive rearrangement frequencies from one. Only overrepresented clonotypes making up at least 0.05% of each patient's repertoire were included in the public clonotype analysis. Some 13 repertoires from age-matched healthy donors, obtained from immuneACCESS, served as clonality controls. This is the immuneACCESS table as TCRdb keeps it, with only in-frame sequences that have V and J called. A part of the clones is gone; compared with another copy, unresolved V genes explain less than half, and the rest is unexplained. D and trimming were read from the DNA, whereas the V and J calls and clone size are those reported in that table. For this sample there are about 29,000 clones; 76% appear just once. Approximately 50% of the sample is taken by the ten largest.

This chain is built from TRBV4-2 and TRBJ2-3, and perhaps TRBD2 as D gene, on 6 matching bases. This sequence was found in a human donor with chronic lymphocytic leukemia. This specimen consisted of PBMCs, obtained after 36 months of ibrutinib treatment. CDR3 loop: CASSQVSPGDTDTQYF. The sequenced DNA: TGTGCCAGCAGCCAAGTCAGTCCGGGGGACACAGATACGCAGTATTTT.